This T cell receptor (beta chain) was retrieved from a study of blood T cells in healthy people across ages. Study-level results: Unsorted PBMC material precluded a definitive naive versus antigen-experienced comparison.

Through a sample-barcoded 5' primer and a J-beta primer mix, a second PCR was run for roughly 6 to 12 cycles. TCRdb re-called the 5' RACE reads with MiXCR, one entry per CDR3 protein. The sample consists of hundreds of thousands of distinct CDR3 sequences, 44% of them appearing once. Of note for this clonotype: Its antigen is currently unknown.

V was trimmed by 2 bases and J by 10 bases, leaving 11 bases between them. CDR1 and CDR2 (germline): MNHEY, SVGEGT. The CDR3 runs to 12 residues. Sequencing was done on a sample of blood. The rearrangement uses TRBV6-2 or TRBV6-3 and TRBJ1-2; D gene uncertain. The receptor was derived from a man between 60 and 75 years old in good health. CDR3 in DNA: TGTGCCAGCAGTTACGGGGAGGAGAACTACACCTTC. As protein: CASSYGEENYTF.